Listed here is a single T cell receptor beta chain. Its specific antigen is unknown. Per-nucleotide qualities are absent, and no much larger clonotype sits a single base away. The source of the sample is a study of CD8+CD57+ T cells in acquired aplastic anemia listed by TCRdb under 2018. Looking at the study overall: On average, sorted CD4+ and CD8+ cells yielded 2.5 to 3.5 ug of extracted DNA, with a range of about 0.17 to 27.4 ug. Healthy donor samples averaged about 9.9 million reads for CD4+ and about 12 million for CD8+ cells. Paper-wide results and their limitations: Over 25 CD8+ CDR3 sequences were found in both patients and controls but appeared to be highly expressed in patients and within the immunodominant clones of the patients. CD8+ Simpson's diversity did not differ significantly between patients and healthy controls (P=0.060).

Genomic DNA served as template for TCR beta VDJ combination and CDR3 sequence profiling. An Illumina HiSeq 2000 was used for TCR repertoire sequencing. On the authors' methods: TRBV/TRBJ rearrangement plots, CDR3 size and DJ length profiles, and Simpson's diversity index were used to assess repertoires. The immunodominant clone was defined as the most abundant DNA sequence in deep sequencing data. CDR3 amino acid sequences were screened for sharing across subjects and were compared with published repertoires and the VDJdb database. TCRdb passed the public sequencing reads through fastp at Q25 and MiXCR, retaining productive beta sequences. Identical CDR3 proteins give one entry, which carries the most common genes and DNA. Clone size and V and J calls follow TCRdb, not the original study. This sample has around 51,000 distinct CDR3 sequences in its table, and around 72% of those were observed once. The top ten constitute about a third of the sample.

In the study, sorted CD4+ and CD8+ blood T cells from patients with severe aplastic anemia and from healthy subjects underwent deep sequencing of TCR repertoires. Ficoll-Paque density gradient centrifugation was used to isolate peripheral blood mononuclear cells. Before DNA extraction, CD4+ and CD8+ T cells were sorted by FACS or by magnetic beads. The receptor was derived from a human donor in good health, serving as a control. Sequencing input: sorted CD4+, CD8+, or CD8+CD57+ T cells (not recorded which) from PBMCs.

Here is the DNA: TGTGCCAGTAGCACCACCGGGACTAGCGGGGAGCTGTTTTTT. It translates to CASSTTGTSGELFF. Recombination linked TRBV19 to TRBJ2-2; 8 central bases correspond to TRBD2. CDR1 is given as LNHDA and CDR2 as SQIVND, both from the germline V gene (reference sequence). Germline trimming amounts to 6 bases on V and 7 bases on J, with 7 as the count of junction bases outside the gene matches. The CDR3 has 14 amino acids, counting the end cysteine and phenylalanine. The sequence is cut down to CDR3 DNA, 42 bases in frame from base 1.